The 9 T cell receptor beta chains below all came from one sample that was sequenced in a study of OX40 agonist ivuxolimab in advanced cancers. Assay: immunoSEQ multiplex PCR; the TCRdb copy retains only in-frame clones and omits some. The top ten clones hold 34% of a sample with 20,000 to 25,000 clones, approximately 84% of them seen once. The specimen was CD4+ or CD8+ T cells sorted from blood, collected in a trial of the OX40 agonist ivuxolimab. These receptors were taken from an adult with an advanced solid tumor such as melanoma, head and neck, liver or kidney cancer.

CDR3 DNA sequence: TGTGCCTGGAGTCCGGGACAGGGAGTAGGCGAGCAGTACTTC. This sequence encodes CAWSPGQGVGEQYF. V and J are TRBV30 and TRBJ2-7, with 9 bases that match TRBD1. CDR3 size: 14 residues. V gave up 2 bases and J gave up 6 bases; unmatched junction bases: 8. Germline loops: CDR1 GTSNPN, CDR2 SVGIG (reference sequence).

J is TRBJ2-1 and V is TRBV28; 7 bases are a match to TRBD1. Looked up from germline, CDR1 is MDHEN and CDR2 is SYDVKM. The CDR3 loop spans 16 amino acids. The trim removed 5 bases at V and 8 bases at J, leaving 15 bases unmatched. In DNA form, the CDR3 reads TGTGCCAGCAGTCCGGGGACAGACGCTTACGAAGATGAGCAGTTCTTC. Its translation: CASSPGTDAYEDEQFF.

This CDR3 reads CASSPERPGYEQYF. The CDR3 nucleotides read TGCGCCAGCAGCCCCGAGCGGCCGGGTTACGAGCAGTACTTC. The rearrangement joins TRBV5-1 to TRBJ2-7; D perhaps matches TRBD2 (5 bases). The germline V gene has CDR1 SGHRS and CDR2 YFSETQ. With 4 bases removed from V and 4 bases from J, the gap between germline ends came to 15 bases. This CDR3 is 14 amino acids long.

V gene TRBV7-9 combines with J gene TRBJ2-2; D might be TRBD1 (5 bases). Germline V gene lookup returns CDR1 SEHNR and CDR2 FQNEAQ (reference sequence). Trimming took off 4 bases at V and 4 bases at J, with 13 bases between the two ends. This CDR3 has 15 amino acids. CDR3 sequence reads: CASSWGVGFTGELFF. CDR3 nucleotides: TGTGCCAGCAGCTGGGGCGTGGGGTTCACCGGGGAGCTGTTTTTT.

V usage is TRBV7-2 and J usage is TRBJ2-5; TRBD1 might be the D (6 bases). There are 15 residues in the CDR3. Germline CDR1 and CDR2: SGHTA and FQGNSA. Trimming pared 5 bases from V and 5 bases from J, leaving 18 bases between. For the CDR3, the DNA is TGTGCCAGCAGCCTCCTTTCAGGGGTGGGGGAGACCCAGTACTTC. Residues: CASSLLSGVGETQYF.

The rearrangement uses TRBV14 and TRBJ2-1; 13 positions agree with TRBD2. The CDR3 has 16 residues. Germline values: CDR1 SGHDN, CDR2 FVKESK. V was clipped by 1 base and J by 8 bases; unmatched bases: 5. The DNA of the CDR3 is TGTGCCAGCAGCCAAGGACTAGCGGGAGGTTACTATGAGCAGTTCTTC. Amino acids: CASSQGLAGGYYEQFF.

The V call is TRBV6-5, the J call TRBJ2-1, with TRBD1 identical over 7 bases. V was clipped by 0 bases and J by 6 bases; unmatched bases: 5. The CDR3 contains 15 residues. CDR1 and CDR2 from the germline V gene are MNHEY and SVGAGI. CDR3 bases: TGTGCCAGCAGTTACTCGCCACAGGGGTTCAATGAGCAGTTCTTC. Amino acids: CASSYSPQGFNEQFF.

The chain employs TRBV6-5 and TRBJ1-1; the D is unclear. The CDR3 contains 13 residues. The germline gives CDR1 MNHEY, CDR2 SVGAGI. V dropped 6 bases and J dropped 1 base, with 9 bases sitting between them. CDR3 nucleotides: TGTGCCAGCAGACTCAGCACGAACACTGAAGCTTTCTTT. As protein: CASRLSTNTEAFF.

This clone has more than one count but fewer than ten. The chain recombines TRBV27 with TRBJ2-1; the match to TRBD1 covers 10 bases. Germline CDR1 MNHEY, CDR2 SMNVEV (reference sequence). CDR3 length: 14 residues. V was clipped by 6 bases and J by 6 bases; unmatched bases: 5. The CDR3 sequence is CASSIGQGGNEQFF. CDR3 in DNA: TGTGCCAGCAGCATCGGACAGGGGGGCAATGAGCAGTTCTTC.